Below are 32 T cell receptor beta chains sequenced from a single sample in a study of CD8 T cells in ankylosing spondylitis. TCRdb reanalysed the 5' RACE reads using MiXCR and keeps one entry per CDR3 protein. The data hold tens of thousands of distinct CDR3 sequences, with roughly 7.3% observed a single time. Source material: blood, either unsorted or a sorted T cell fraction (not recorded which). Receptor source: a female donor with ankylosing spondylitis or in good health (not recorded which).

V gene TRBV7-2 combines with J gene TRBJ2-1; possibly TRBD1 for D (6 bases). Trimming left V 1 base short and J 8 bases short, with 9 bases between. The CDR3 loop spans 13 amino acids. Germline loops: CDR1 SGHTA, CDR2 FQGNSA. The CDR3 here is CASSLGGTYEQFF. DNA for the CDR3: TGTGCCAGCAGCTTAGGGGGGACATATGAGCAGTTCTTC.

This sequence joins TRBV6-6 and TRBJ2-7; possibly TRBD2 for D (5 bases). V was cut by 5 bases and J by 5 bases, with 10 bases left in between. From germline, CDR1 is MNHNY and CDR2 SVGAGI (reference sequence). The CDR3 sequence is 12 residues long. CDR3 DNA sequence: TGTGCCAGCAGTCAACGGGGTAACGAGCAGTACTTC. This encodes CASSQRGNEQYF.

The table lists this clonotype with many counts. The CDR3 here is CASSVAPDRAEKLFF. For the CDR3, the DNA is TGTGCCAGCAGCGTAGCCCCGGACAGGGCTGAAAAACTGTTTTTT. The chain is built from TRBV9 and TRBJ1-4, with 8 bases identical to TRBD1. Germline values: CDR1 SGDLS, CDR2 YYNGEE. The CDR3 loop spans 15 amino acids. Losses at the gene ends were 0 bases for V and 7 bases for J; bases not matched to a gene: 5.

This clonotype has ten or more counts. This chain's CDR3 is CASSQGSGWQETQYF. The CDR3 bases are TGTGCCAGCAGCCAAGGTAGCGGATGGCAAGAGACCCAGTACTTC. The chain combines TRBV3-1 with TRBJ2-5, with D possibly being TRBD2 (6 bases). V was clipped by 1 base and J by 2 bases, with 11 bases between them. From germline, CDR1 is LGHDT and CDR2 YNNKEL (reference sequence). This CDR3 is built from 15 residues.

This clonotype was observed many times. This rearrangement joins TRBV10-3 to TRBJ2-4; 7 positions agree with TRBD1. This CDR3 is built from 15 residues. The germline V gene encodes CDR1 ENHRY and CDR2 SYGVKD. The junction had 7 bases not matched to a gene; V was cut back by 2 bases and J by 6 bases. The CDR3 nucleotides read TGTGCCATCAGTGAGCGACAGGGTACGGGAAACATTCAGTACTTC. It yields the protein CAISERQGTGNIQYF.

This clonotype was found once. This may stem from a read error, because a much larger clone lies one nucleotide away. The J gene is TRBJ1-4, the V gene TRBV11-2; D unclear. This CDR3 region has 13 residues. Germline CDR1 is SGHAT and CDR2 is FQNNGV. CDR3 in amino acids: CAGSLDPNEKLFF. CDR3 nucleotides: TGTGCCGGCAGCCTGGATCCTAATGAAAAACTGTTTTTT.

This clonotype has just a few counts. V is TRBV6-2 or TRBV6-3 and J is TRBJ2-5; 9 bases fit TRBD2. CDR1 is MNHEY and CDR2 is SVGEGT in the germline V gene. V dropped 3 bases and J dropped 3; count of bases not matched to a gene: 11. The CDR3 spans 17 residues. Here the CDR3 DNA reads TGTGCCAGCAGTTATGACGGCCGGTTAGCGGGGGAAGAGACCCAGTACTTC. This codes for CASSYDGRLAGEETQYF.

This clonotype has a count of ten or more. As DNA, the CDR3 is TGTGCCAGCAGTTACCCTCTTGGGGACACTAGCAATCAGCCCCAGCATTTT. This encodes CASSYPLGDTSNQPQHF. The chain combines TRBV6-2 or TRBV6-3 with TRBJ1-5, with D perhaps TRBD1 (6 bases). The CDR3 covers 17 residues. Trimming left V 2 bases short and J 0 bases short, with 14 bases between. Germline assignment: CDR1 MNHEY and CDR2 SVGEGT.

By frequency in the sample, this clonotype is medium-sized. The V and J genes are TRBV12-3 or TRBV12-4 and TRBJ1-2; D ambiguous. V dropped 2 bases and J dropped 8 bases, with 15 bases sitting between them. There are 14 residues in the CDR3. CDR3 sequence (DNA): TGTGCCAGCAGTTTACGGGTCGGGATACCGGGCTACACCTTC. The encoded protein is CASSLRVGIPGYTF.

This clonotype was picked up many times. The V call is TRBV29-1, the J call TRBJ2-3, with D possibly TRBD2 on 5 matching bases. V lost 3 bases to trimming and J lost 10 bases, with 11 bases between them. From germline, CDR1 is SQVTM and CDR2 ANQGSEA. The CDR3 is 11 residues long. This CDR3 reads CSVDARGAQYF. The CDR3 DNA is TGCAGCGTTGATGCACGGGGTGCGCAGTATTTT.

This clonotype was picked up many times. The chain has TRBV20-1 and TRBJ2-2; D ambiguous. The CDR3 has 13 residues. The V gene lost 6 bases and the J gene lost 1 base, with 9 bases spanning the gap. CDR1 is DFQATT, CDR2 SNEGSKA, per germline (reference sequence). DNA for the CDR3: TGCAGTGCCCTGACTGGGAACACCGGGGAGCTGTTTTTT. This gives the protein CSALTGNTGELFF.

This clonotype was recorded many times. One junction end disagrees with the germline gene, perhaps due to a read error. The chain employs TRBV6-1 and TRBJ1-5; D remains unclear. The germline V gene has CDR1 MNHNS and CDR2 SASEGT. This CDR3 spans 13 amino acids. For the CDR3, the DNA is TGTGCCAGCAGGGAAGGGAGCAATCAGCCCCAGCATTTT. This codes for CASREGSNQPQHF.

Ten or more counts support this clonotype. The J gene is TRBJ1-5, the V gene TRBV20-1; D not certain. The V gene's germline CDR1 is DFQATT and CDR2 SNEGSKA (reference sequence). CDR3 length equals 12 residues. Deletions cut 5 bases from V and 0 bases from J, with 5 bases between. The CDR3 coding sequence is TGCAGTGCTTCCAGTAGCAATCAGCCCCAGCATTTT. Amino acids: CSASSSNQPQHF.

Note on this clonotype: With a much larger clone just one base away, this may be a read error. The chain employs TRBV7-2 and TRBJ2-5; D remains unclear. The CDR3 has 15 residues. Germline V gives CDR1 SGHTA, CDR2 FQGNSA. For the CDR3, the DNA is TGTGCCAGCAGCTTAGTTTCTGGGAACGGAGAGAGCCAGTACTTC. Its protein is CASSLVSGNGESQYF.

This clonotype was counted many times. This rearrangement joins TRBV10-2 to TRBJ2-7; D is undetermined. V was pared by 7 bases and J by 2 bases, with 12 bases between. The CDR3 consists of 13 residues. The germline CDR1 and CDR2 sequences are WSHSY and SAAADI. Written as DNA, the CDR3 is TGCGCCAGCATGTCTAGGTTAACCTACGAGCAGTACGTC. Encoded protein: CASMSRLTYEQYV.

This clonotype was counted many times. This sequence joins TRBV5-1 and TRBJ1-1; 7 bases agree with TRBD1. Germline CDR1 and CDR2: SGHRS and YFSETQ. The CDR3 extends over 15 amino acids. V lost 2 bases, J lost 2 bases, and 6 bases stayed unmatched. As DNA, the CDR3 is TGCGCCAGCAGCTTCACAGGGGCCTCCAACACTGAAGCTTTCTTT. Its translation is CASSFTGASNTEAFF. The full variable domain, in which reference TRBV5-1 and TRBJ1-1 provide the parts outside the CDR3, is KAGVTQTPRYLIKTRGQQVTLSCSPISGHRSVSWYQQTPGQGLQFLFEYFSETQRNKGNFPGRFSGRQFSNSRSEMNVSTLELGDSALYLCASSFTGASNTEAFFGQGTRLTVV.

This clonotype was recorded many times. The chain uses TRBV5-1 and TRBJ1-5; 10 nucleotides line up with TRBD1. V dropped 0 bases and J dropped 4; count of bases not matched to a gene: 1. CDR3 size: 15 residues. Per the germline V gene, CDR1 is SGHRS and CDR2 is YFSETQ. CDR3 bases: TGCGCCAGCAGCTTGGGGACAGGGGGTAATCAGCCCCAGCATTTT. Protein sequence: CASSLGTGGNQPQHF.

There are many counts of this clonotype. The genes are TRBV10-2 and TRBJ2-5; D call uncertain. V was clipped by 0 bases and J by 3 bases, with 8 bases between them. The CDR3 contains 14 residues. CDR1 is WSHSY, CDR2 SAAADI, per germline. The CDR3 coding sequence is TGCGCCAGCAGTGAGTCCCCTGGGGAAGAGACCCAGTACTTC. It yields the protein CASSESPGEETQYF.

This clonotype was recorded at least ten times. The V gene is TRBV10-3, the J gene TRBJ2-1, with 7 nucleotides matching TRBD1. V was clipped by 7 bases and J by 0 bases; unmatched bases: 3. The CDR3 runs to 14 residues. The germline V gene encodes CDR1 ENHRY and CDR2 SYGVKD. The CDR3 region has the DNA TGTGCCATCAATGCAGGGGGCTCCTACAATGAGCAGTTCTTC. It codes for CAINAGGSYNEQFF.

The table lists this clonotype with many counts. The chain carries TRBV4-1 and TRBJ1-6, with D perhaps matching TRBD1 (6 bases). Trimming stripped 4 bases from V and 5 bases from J, with 18 bases between. The germline gives CDR1 MGHRA, CDR2 YSYEKL. This CDR3 region has 17 residues. As DNA, the CDR3 is TGCGCCAGCAGCCGCTCGGGGGGCTCCTTTAATAATTCACCCCTCCACTTT. Encoded protein: CASSRSGGSFNNSPLHF.

In this sample, this clonotype turned up many times. The chain recombines TRBV5-1 with TRBJ1-1; the D gene is possibly TRBD1 (6 bases). The ends were cut back, 1 base at V and 8 bases at J, with 12 bases in the middle. Germline CDR1 reads SGHRS; CDR2 reads YFSETQ. The CDR3 runs 13 residues. CDR3 DNA sequence: TGCGCCAGCAGCTTGATACAGGGAGGGGAAGCTTTCTTT. It translates to CASSLIQGGEAFF.

This clonotype showed up many times. This chain uses TRBV5-1 with TRBJ2-3; the match to TRBD2 covers 12 bases. Germline CDR1 reads SGHRS; CDR2 reads YFSETQ. J lost 4 bases, V lost 4 bases, and 7 bases had no gene match. The CDR3 is made up of 16 amino acids. CDR3 sequence reads: CASSPGLAGPPDTQYF. CDR3 coding DNA: TGCGCCAGCAGCCCTGGACTAGCGGGGCCTCCAGATACGCAGTATTTT.

The chain recombines TRBV25-1 with TRBJ2-2; D gene ambiguous. Trimming cost V 1 base and J 1 base, with 7 bases left between them. The CDR3 is 15 amino acids. The germline V gene has CDR1 MGHDK and CDR2 SYGVNS. The CDR3 loop reads CASSEWSGNTGELFF. Here the CDR3 DNA reads TGTGCCAGCAGTGAATGGTCAGGGAACACCGGGGAGCTGTTTTTT. Full variable domain (outside the CDR3, taken from reference TRBV25-1 and TRBJ2-2): EADIYQTPRYLVIGTGKKITLECSQTMGHDKMYWYQQDPGMELHLIHYSYGVNSTEKGDLSSESTVSRIRTEHFPLTLESARPSHTSQYLCASSEWSGNTGELFFGEGSRLTVL.

This clonotype was counted a few times. This chain's CDR3 is CASSGQASNTEAFF. For the CDR3, the DNA is TGTGCCAGCAGTGGTCAGGCCTCGAACACTGAAGCTTTCTTT. The chain recombines TRBV2 with TRBJ1-1; D unresolved. The CDR3 runs to 14 residues. Germline CDR1 and CDR2: SNHLY and FYNNEI. V gave up 4 bases and J gave up 1 base, with 10 bases separating them.

At least ten counts were recorded for this clonotype. The chain employs TRBV28 and TRBJ1-2; a weak D match, TRBD1 (6 bases). The CDR3 consists of 14 residues. Trimming took off 4 bases at V and 4 bases at J, with 13 bases between the two ends. Germline V lookup: CDR1 MDHEN, CDR2 SYDVKM. The CDR3 DNA reads TGTGCCAGCAGTTCCCTGGGACACTTCTATGGCTACACCTTC. Translation gives CASSSLGHFYGYTF.

The chain combines TRBV18 with TRBJ1-1; D may be TRBD1 (5 bases). The CDR3 is made up of 11 amino acids. Deletions cut 3 bases from V and 11 bases from J, with 10 bases between. Germline CDR1 KGHSH, CDR2 LQKENI. This CDR3 reads CASSPQGKAFF. The CDR3 bases are TGTGCCAGCTCACCCCAGGGAAAGGCTTTCTTT.

This clonotype occurred many times. The rearrangement links TRBV7-9 to TRBJ2-7, with a possible D match to TRBD2 (6 bases). The V end was cut by 2 bases, the J end by 4 bases, with 12 bases between. Germline V gives CDR1 SEHNR, CDR2 FQNEAQ (reference sequence). The CDR3 is 14 residues long. In nucleotides, the CDR3 is TGTGCCAGCAGCTTAAACCGGGAGTCGTACGAGCAGTACGTC. Residues: CASSLNRESYEQYV.

This clonotype appeared a few times. The chain links TRBV7-2 to TRBJ2-1; D is unresolved. The CDR3 is 17 residues long. Trimming removed 5 bases from V and 10 bases from J, with 27 bases in between. The germline V gene has CDR1 SGHTA and CDR2 FQGNSA. The CDR3 nucleotides are TGTGCCAGCAGCCCTAGGGTGCCCATTACAGTCCCCTACGAGCAGTTCTTC. This codes for CASSPRVPITVPYEQFF.

This clonotype has a handful of counts. V gene TRBV12-3 or TRBV12-4 combines with J gene TRBJ1-1, with a weak D call TRBD1 (5 bases). V was pared by 4 bases and J by 8 bases, with 17 bases between. This CDR3 is built from 14 residues. As DNA, the CDR3 is TGTGCCAGCAGTTCCCTGAGCCGGTCAGGGGAAGCTTTCTTT. Its translation: CASSSLSRSGEAFF.

This clonotype has at least ten counts. V gene TRBV5-1 combines with J gene TRBJ1-1; no definite D call. CDR1 and CDR2 (germline): SGHRS, YFSETQ. Trimming shortened V by 4 bases and J by 7 bases, and 14 bases separated the two germline ends. The CDR3 consists of 13 residues. This CDR3 is CASSQAFALEAFF. The CDR3 DNA reads TGCGCCAGCAGCCAGGCGTTCGCCCTTGAAGCTTTCTTT. Together with reference TRBV5-1 and TRBJ1-1, the CDR3 gives the full variable domain: KAGVTQTPRYLIKTRGQQVTLSCSPISGHRSVSWYQQTPGQGLQFLFEYFSETQRNKGNFPGRFSGRQFSNSRSEMNVSTLELGDSALYLCASSQAFALEAFFGQGTRLTVV.

This clonotype has a handful of counts. CDR3 sequence reads: CSANRREGGYNEQFF. CDR3 sequence (DNA): TGCAGTGCTAATCGCAGGGAAGGGGGCTACAATGAGCAGTTCTTC. The chain employs TRBV20-1 and TRBJ2-1, with a tentative D call TRBD1 (6 bases). V shed 4 bases and J shed 3 bases, with 16 bases lying between them. Germline values: CDR1 DFQATT, CDR2 SNEGSKA (reference sequence). This CDR3 spans 15 amino acids.

This clonotype was counted many times. The chain joins TRBV10-3 to TRBJ1-3; possibly TRBD1 for D (5 bases). Trimming removed 6 bases at V and 1 base at J, with 16 bases between. Germline CDR1 is ENHRY and CDR2 is SYGVKD. CDR3 size: 16 residues. As DNA, the CDR3 is TGTGCCATCAGGACGGGACCGATCGGTTCTGGAAACACCATATATTTT. Protein sequence: CAIRTGPIGSGNTIYF.